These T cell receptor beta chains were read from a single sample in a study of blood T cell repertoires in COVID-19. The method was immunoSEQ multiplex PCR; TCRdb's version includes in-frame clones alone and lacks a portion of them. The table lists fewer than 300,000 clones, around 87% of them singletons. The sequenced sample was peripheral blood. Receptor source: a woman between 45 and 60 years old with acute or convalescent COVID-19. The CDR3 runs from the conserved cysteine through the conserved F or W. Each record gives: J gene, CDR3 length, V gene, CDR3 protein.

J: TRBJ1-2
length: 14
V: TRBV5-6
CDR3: CASSLPQGNYGYTF

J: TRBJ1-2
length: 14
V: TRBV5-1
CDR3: CASSLPDKGYGYTF

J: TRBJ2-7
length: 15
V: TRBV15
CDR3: CATSRGLAGSYEQYF

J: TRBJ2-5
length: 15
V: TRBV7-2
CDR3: CASSLDFSDQETQYF

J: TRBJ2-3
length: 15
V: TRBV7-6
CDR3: CASSLVQGRTDTQYF

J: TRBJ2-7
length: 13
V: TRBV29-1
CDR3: CSVEVPGAYEQYF

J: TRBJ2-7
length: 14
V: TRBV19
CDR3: CASRPGTGRHEQYF

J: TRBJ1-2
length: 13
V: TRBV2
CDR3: CASRLEGSYGYTF

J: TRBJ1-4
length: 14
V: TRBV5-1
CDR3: CASSFGATNEKLFF

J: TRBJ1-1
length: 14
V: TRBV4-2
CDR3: CASSPREMNTEAFF